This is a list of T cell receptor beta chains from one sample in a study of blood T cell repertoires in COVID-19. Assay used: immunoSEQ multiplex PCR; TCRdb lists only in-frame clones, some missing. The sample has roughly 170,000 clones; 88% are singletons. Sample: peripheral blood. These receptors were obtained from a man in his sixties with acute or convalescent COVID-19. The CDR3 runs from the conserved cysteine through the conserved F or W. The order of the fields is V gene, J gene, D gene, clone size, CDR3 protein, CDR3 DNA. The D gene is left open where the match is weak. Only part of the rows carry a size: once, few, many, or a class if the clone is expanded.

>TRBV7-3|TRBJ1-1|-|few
CASSPEGNTEAFF
TGTGCCAGCAGCCCCGAGGGGAACACTGAAGCTTTCTTT
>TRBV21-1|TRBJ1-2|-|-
CASSKTGVGYTF
TGTGCCAGCAGCAAGACAGGGGTAGGCTACACCTTC
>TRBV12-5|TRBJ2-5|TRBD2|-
CASGLVILAGVVETQYF
TGTGCTAGTGGTTTGGTAATACTAGCGGGAGTTGTGGAGACCCAGTACTTC
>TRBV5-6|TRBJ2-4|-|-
CASSLAGVVIAKNIQYF
TGTGCCAGCAGCTTGGCCGGAGTGGTGATAGCCAAAAACATTCAGTACTTC
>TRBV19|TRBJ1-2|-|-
CASSTGQANYGYTF
TGTGCCAGTAGCACAGGACAAGCTAACTATGGCTACACCTTC
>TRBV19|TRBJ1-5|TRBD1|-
CASSPGQGGNQPQHF
TGTGCCAGTAGTCCGGGACAGGGTGGCAATCAGCCCCAGCATTTT
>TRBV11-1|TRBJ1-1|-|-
CASSLKTGGNTEAFF
TGTGCCAGCAGCTTAAAGACGGGGGGGAACACTGAAGCTTTCTTT
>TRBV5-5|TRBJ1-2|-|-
CASRPLRGSYGYTF
TGTGCCAGCAGGCCCCTTAGGGGCAGCTATGGCTACACCTTC
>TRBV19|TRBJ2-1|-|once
CASKRLAAYNEQFF
TGTGCCAGTAAACGGCTAGCCGCCTACAATGAGCAGTTCTTC
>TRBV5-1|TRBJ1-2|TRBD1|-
CASSRDRVGGYTF
TGCGCCAGCAGCCGGGACAGGGTTGGCGGCTACACCTTC
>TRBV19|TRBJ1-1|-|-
CASIPGGAGGNTEAFF
TGTGCCAGTATCCCTGGGGGAGCCGGGGGAAACACTGAAGCTTTCTTT
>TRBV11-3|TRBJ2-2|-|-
CASSKTGSTGELFF
TGTGCCAGCAGTAAAACAGGTTCCACCGGGGAGCTGTTTTTT
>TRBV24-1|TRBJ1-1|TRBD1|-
CATRAKGAPATEAFF
TGTGCCACCAGGGCGAAGGGGGCGCCGGCCACTGAAGCTTTCTTT
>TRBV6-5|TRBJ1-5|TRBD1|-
CASTPTGGFNQPQHF
TGTGCCAGCACCCCGACAGGGGGCTTCAATCAGCCCCAGCATTTT
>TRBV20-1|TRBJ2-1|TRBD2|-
CSASDELAGGNEQFF
TGCAGTGCTAGTGACGAACTAGCGGGAGGCAATGAGCAGTTCTTC
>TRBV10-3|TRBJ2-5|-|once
CAISERGETQYF
TGTGCCATCAGTGAGAGGGGAGAGACCCAGTACTTC
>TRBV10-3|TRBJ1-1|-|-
CAISESGGVTEAFF
TGTGCCATCAGTGAGTCGGGGGGGGTCACTGAAGCTTTCTTT
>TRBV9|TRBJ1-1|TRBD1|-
CASSAGGSTEAFF
TGTGCCAGCAGCGCAGGGGGCAGCACTGAAGCTTTCTTT
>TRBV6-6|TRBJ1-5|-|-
CASRNLPSSGQPQHF
TGTGCCAGCAGGAATCTACCGAGCAGCGGTCAGCCCCAGCATTTT
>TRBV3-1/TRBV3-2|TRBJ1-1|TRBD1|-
CASSPGTGRNTEAFF
TGTGCCAGCAGCCCCGGGACAGGGCGGAACACTGAAGCTTTCTTT
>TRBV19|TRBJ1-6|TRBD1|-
CASSGPGQLNSPLHF
TGTGCCAGTAGTGGCCCGGGACAGCTAAATTCACCCCTCCACTTT
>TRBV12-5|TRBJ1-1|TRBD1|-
CASGLGTALEAFF
TGTGCTAGTGGTCTGGGGACAGCCCTTGAAGCTTTCTTT
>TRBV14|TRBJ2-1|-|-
CASSHPLGDEQFF
TGTGCCAGCAGCCATCCCCTAGGGGATGAGCAGTTCTTC
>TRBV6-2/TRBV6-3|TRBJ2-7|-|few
CASSYSRSPRSSYEQYF
TGTGCCAGCAGTTACTCGAGGTCCCCAAGGAGCTCCTACGAGCAGTACTTC
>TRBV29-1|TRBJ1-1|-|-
CSAGRGNTEAFF
TGCAGCGCCGGTAGGGGAAACACTGAAGCTTTCTTT
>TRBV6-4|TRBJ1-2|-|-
CASSEGQNYGYTF
TGTGCCAGCAGTGAGGGGCAGAACTATGGCTACACCTTC
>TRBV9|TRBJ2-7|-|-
CASSVPGKQYF
TGTGCCAGCAGCGTACCAGGCAAGCAGTACTTC